Shown below are 23 T cell receptor beta chains from a single sample sequenced in a study of blood T cell repertoires in COVID-19. This table comes from immunoSEQ multiplex PCR, and its TCRdb copy is limited to in-frame clones, with some not included. Of a few hundred thousand clones in the sample, under 90% are singletons; the top ten hold under 5%. Sequencing was carried out using PBMCs or T cells enriched from blood (not recorded which). These TCRs come from a man aged 30 to 45 with acute COVID-19.

The chain combines TRBV19 with TRBJ2-3; TRBD1 matches 8 bases. The CDR3 is 16 amino acids. CDR1 and CDR2 from the germline V gene are LNHDA and SQIVND (reference sequence). Trimming at V came to 1 base and at J to 0 bases, leaving 3 bases not matched to a gene. CDR3 DNA: TGTGCCAGTAGTATAGGGACAGGGACTAGCACAGATACGCAGTATTTT. Residues: CASSIGTGTSTDTQYF.

In its sample, this clone was seen once. The chain recombines TRBV5-4 with TRBJ2-3; D is ambiguous. This CDR3 has 15 amino acids. V shed 0 bases and J shed 0 bases, with 8 bases lying between them. Germline lookup yields CDR1 SGHNT and CDR2 YYREEE (reference sequence). The CDR3 nucleotides read TGTGCCAGCAGCTTGGGGCGGTCTAGCACAGATACGCAGTATTTT. Protein: CASSLGRSSTDTQYF.

The chain employs TRBV28 and TRBJ1-2; no firm D call. Germline lookup yields CDR1 MDHEN and CDR2 SYDVKM. The V end lost 8 bases, the J end lost 0 bases, and 7 bases lay between the germline ends. The length of the CDR3 is 12 residues. The CDR3 is CASGSANYGYTF. The DNA of the CDR3 is TGTGCCAGCGGTTCAGCTAACTATGGCTACACCTTC.

This clone was detected only once. The V call is TRBV4-2, the J call TRBJ2-5; 11 bases agree with TRBD2. Losses at the gene ends were 3 bases for V and 2 bases for J; bases not matched to a gene: 5. Germline assignment: CDR1 LGHNA and CDR2 YNFKEQ. The CDR3 totals 16 residues. CDR3 bases: TGTGCCAGCAGCCAGGCCGGGACTAGCGGACAAGAGACCCAGTACTTC. Translating it yields CASSQAGTSGQETQYF.

This clone was observed a few times. One end of the junction varies from germline; a read error may be responsible. The chain links TRBV5-1 to TRBJ2-5, with TRBD2 identical over 11 bases. The CDR3 runs 16 residues. Per germline, CDR1 SGHRS and CDR2 YFSETQ. CDR3 region: CASSSEVAGGRKTQYF. As DNA, the CDR3 is TGTGCCAGCAGCTCCGAAGTAGCGGGAGGGAGGAAGACCCAGTACTTC.

The chain has TRBV3-1 (or the pseudogene TRBV3-2) and TRBJ1-3; D is ambiguous. This CDR3 has 14 residues. Trimming took off 0 bases at V and 3 bases at J, with 6 bases between the two ends. The germline gives CDR1 LGHDT, CDR2 YNNKEL (reference sequence). CDR3 bases: TGTGCCAGCAGCCAAGATACGGGTGGAAACACCATATATTTT. It codes for CASSQDTGGNTIYF.

The rearrangement uses TRBV7-8 and TRBJ1-5; D unresolved. The CDR3 is 12 amino acids. CDR1 and CDR2 (germline): SGHVS, FQNEAQ. V dropped 5 bases and J dropped 6 bases, with 8 bases sitting between them. CDR3 sequence reads: CASSQDIQPQHF. Here the CDR3 DNA reads TGTGCCAGCAGCCAAGACATTCAGCCCCAGCATTTT.

This sequence joins TRBV28 and TRBJ2-1; 9 bases are shared with TRBD2. J gave up 2 bases and V 2 bases, and 13 bases lay outside the gene matches. CDR3 size: 19 residues. Germline assignment: CDR1 MDHEN and CDR2 SYDVKM. The CDR3 nucleotides are TGTGCCAGCAGTTTAAGGCCCGTTGGGGCGGGGGGGGCCTACAATGAGCAGTTCTTC. Encoded protein: CASSLRPVGAGGAYNEQFF.

The chain combines TRBV24-1 with TRBJ2-1, with 8 bases lining up with TRBD2. J was trimmed by 7 bases and V by 3 bases; bases with no gene match: 7. CDR1 and CDR2 (germline): KGHDR, SFDVKD. This CDR3 is 15 amino acids long. CDR3 nucleotide sequence: TGTGCCACCAGTGATCCCGGGACTAGTCGGAATGAGCAGTTCTTC. It codes for CATSDPGTSRNEQFF.

The chain joins TRBV25-1 to TRBJ1-5; D gene unclear. Germline V gives CDR1 MGHDK, CDR2 SYGVNS. The CDR3 is 15 amino acids. The V gene lost 4 bases and the J gene lost 1 base, with 11 bases spanning the gap. The CDR3 sequence: CASSVGSGSNQPQHF. CDR3 in DNA: TGTGCCAGCAGTGTGGGCAGCGGGAGCAATCAGCCCCAGCATTTT.

This rearrangement joins TRBV2 to TRBJ1-1; D perhaps matches TRBD1 (5 bases). The CDR3 is 15 residues long. CDR1 and CDR2 (germline): SNHLY, FYNNEI. V lost 7 bases, J lost 5 bases, and 20 bases lay in between. The CDR3 loop reads CASTRKGVSGTEAFF. CDR3 DNA sequence: TGTGCCAGCACCCGGAAAGGGGTGTCCGGTACTGAAGCTTTCTTT. Variable domain in full (rest from reference TRBV2 and TRBJ1-1): EPEVTQTPSHQVTQMGQEVILRCVPISNHLYFYWYRQILGQKVEFLVSFYNNEISEKSEIFDDQFSVERPDGSNFTLKIRSTKLEDSAMYFCASTRKGVSGTEAFFGQGTRLTVV.

The CDR3 DNA follows: TGTGCCAGTACCATCACAGGGGGCTGGGAGACCCAGTACTTC. Amino acids: CASTITGGWETQYF. V gene TRBV19 combines with J gene TRBJ2-5, with TRBD1 identical over 9 bases. The CDR3 has 14 amino acids. Germline V CDR1 and CDR2: LNHDA, SQIVND (reference sequence). V shed 7 bases, J shed 5 bases, and the junction held 8 bases outside the gene matches.

The genes are TRBV4-1 and TRBJ2-2; 9 nucleotides match TRBD1. The CDR3 loop spans 15 amino acids. J lost 6 bases, V lost 5 bases, and 7 bases had no gene match. Germline CDR1 and CDR2: MGHRA and YSYEKL. The CDR3 DNA is TGCGCCAGCAGCGCCCGGGACAGGGTCCCCGGGGAGCTGTTTTTT. Protein product: CASSARDRVPGELFF.

This sequence joins TRBV6-1 and TRBJ2-5; D gene uncertain. The V gene lost 3 bases and the J gene lost 1 base, with 9 bases spanning the gap. The CDR3 contains 14 residues. Germline V CDR1 and CDR2: MNHNS, SASEGT. The CDR3 sequence is CASSESRFQETQYF. CDR3 nucleotide sequence: TGTGCCAGCAGTGAGTCCAGGTTCCAAGAGACCCAGTACTTC.

The rearrangement links TRBV7-9 to TRBJ1-3, with D uncertain. CDR1 and CDR2 (germline): SEHNR, FQNEAQ (reference sequence). Trimming removed 0 bases from V and 0 bases from J, with 6 bases in between. This CDR3 region has 15 residues. The CDR3 spells CASSLASVSGNTIYF. The CDR3 bases are TGTGCCAGCAGCTTAGCATCCGTCTCTGGAAACACCATATATTTT.

In regard to this clone: Other DNA sequences in this sample translate to the same CDR3. The chain combines TRBV28 with TRBJ1-1; the D is unclear. Per the germline V gene, CDR1 is MDHEN and CDR2 is SYDVKM. The CDR3 totals 11 residues. V lost 6 bases and J 1 base, leaving 3 bases between the germline ends. The CDR3 reads CASSRNTEAFF. Here the CDR3 DNA reads TGTGCCAGCAGCAGGAACACTGAAGCTTTCTTT.

This chain links TRBV19 with TRBJ2-1; 11 nucleotides match TRBD2. V shed 7 bases, J shed 3 bases, and the junction held 5 bases outside the gene matches. Germline assignment: CDR1 LNHDA and CDR2 SQIVND (reference sequence). The CDR3 contains 15 residues. The CDR3: CASIATSGIYNEQFF. Here the CDR3 DNA reads TGTGCCAGTATAGCGACTAGCGGGATCTACAATGAGCAGTTCTTC.

The chain combines TRBV25-1 with TRBJ2-5, with a weak D call TRBD1 (5 bases). The CDR3 contains 13 residues. CDR1 and CDR2 from the germline V gene are MGHDK and SYGVNS. Trimming left V 8 bases short and J 5 bases short, with 15 bases between. This CDR3 is CASLGVLGETQYF. CDR3 in DNA: TGTGCCAGCTTAGGGGTATTAGGGGAGACCCAGTACTTC.

This clone was counted a few times. The chain has TRBV9 and TRBJ1-5; D call uncertain. V lost 7 bases to trimming and J lost 1 base, with 12 bases between them. Germline CDR1 is SGDLS and CDR2 is YYNGEE. This CDR3 has 14 amino acids. In nucleotides, the CDR3 is TGTGCCAGCTCCGTCGGTGTGAGCAATCAGCCCCAGCATTTT. The encoded protein is CASSVGVSNQPQHF. Full variable domain (missing parts from reference TRBV9 and TRBJ1-5): DSGVTQTPKHLITATGQRVTLRCSPRSGDLSVYWYQQSLDQGLQFLIQYYNGEERAKGNILERFSAQQFPDLHSELNLSSLELGDSALYFCASSVGVSNQPQHFGDGTRLSIL.

This chain joins TRBV5-4 and TRBJ2-6; D unresolved. The germline V and J ends were trimmed by 0 bases and 0 bases, with 7 bases remaining between them. Germline V gene sequence: CDR1 SGHNT, CDR2 YYREEE (reference sequence). The CDR3 contains 16 residues. Written as DNA, the CDR3 is TGTGCCAGCAGCTTGGGGCCGCACTCTGGGGCCAACGTCCTGACTTTC. This gives the protein CASSLGPHSGANVLTF.

This clone was seen more than once but under ten times. This chain joins TRBV6-4 and TRBJ1-1, with D perhaps matching TRBD1 (6 bases). This CDR3 contains 15 residues. CDR1 is MRHNA and CDR2 is SNTAGT in the germline V gene. Deletions cut 7 bases from V and 2 bases from J, with 17 bases between. Written as DNA, the CDR3 is TGTGCCAGCACCCCAGAAGGGGGGGCCAACACTGAAGCTTTCTTT. It is translated as CASTPEGGANTEAFF.

V and J are TRBV10-1 and TRBJ1-1, with TRBD1 as a possible D gene (6 bases). V gave up 3 bases and J gave up 6 bases, with 17 bases separating them. Germline CDR1 reads WNHNN; CDR2 reads SYGVQD (reference sequence). The CDR3 runs 15 residues. In DNA, the CDR3 is TGCGCCAGCAGTGACCCCAGGGGCGTGAGGGCTGAAGCTTTCTTT. This codes for CASSDPRGVRAEAFF.

This chain connects TRBV11-2 to TRBJ2-5, with TRBD1 matching 8 bases. V gave up 4 bases and J gave up 2 bases; unmatched junction bases: 6. Germline V gene lookup returns CDR1 SGHAT and CDR2 FQNNGV. The CDR3 length is 15 residues. CDR3 DNA sequence: TGTGCCAGCAGCTCTGAAGGACAGGGTCAAGAGACCCAGTACTTC. Protein sequence: CASSSEGQGQETQYF.